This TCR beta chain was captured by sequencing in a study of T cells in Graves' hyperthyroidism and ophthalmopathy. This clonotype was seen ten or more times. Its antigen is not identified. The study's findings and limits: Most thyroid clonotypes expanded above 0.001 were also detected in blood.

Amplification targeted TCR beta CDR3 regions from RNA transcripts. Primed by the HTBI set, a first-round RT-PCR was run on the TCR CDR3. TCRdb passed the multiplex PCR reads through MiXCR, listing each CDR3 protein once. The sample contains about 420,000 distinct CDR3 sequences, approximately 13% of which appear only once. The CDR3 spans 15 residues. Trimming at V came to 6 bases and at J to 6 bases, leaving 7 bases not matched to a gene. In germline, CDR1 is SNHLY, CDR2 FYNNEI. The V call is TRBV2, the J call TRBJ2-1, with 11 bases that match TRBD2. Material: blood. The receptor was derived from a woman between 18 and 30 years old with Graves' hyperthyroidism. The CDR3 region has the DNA TGTGCCAGCAGAAGAGTAGCGGGAGGGCCCAATGAGCAGTTCTTC. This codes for CASRRVAGGPNEQFF.